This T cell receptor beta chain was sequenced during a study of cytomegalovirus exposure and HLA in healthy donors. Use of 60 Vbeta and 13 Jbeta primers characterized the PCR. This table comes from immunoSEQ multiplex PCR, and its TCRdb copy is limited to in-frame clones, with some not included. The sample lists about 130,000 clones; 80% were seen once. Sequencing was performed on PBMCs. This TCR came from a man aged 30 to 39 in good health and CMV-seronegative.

The CDR3: CASSVGGRMNTEAFF. The CDR3, as DNA: TGTGCCAGCAGCGTAGGGGGGCGGATGAACACTGAAGCTTTCTTT. The gene calls are TRBV9 and TRBJ1-1; D may be TRBD1 (6 bases). Germline CDR1 and CDR2: SGDLS and YYNGEE. The CDR3 contains 15 residues. The V end was cut by 0 bases, the J end by 0 bases, with 9 bases between.